The T cell receptor beta chain described here comes from a study of blood T cell repertoires in COVID-19. The germline V and J ends were trimmed by 7 bases and 6 bases, with 18 bases remaining between them. This CDR3 comprises 14 residues. Per germline, CDR1 SNHLY and CDR2 FYNNEI. As handled by the study authors: Amplifying reference gene primers gave estimates of nucleated cell counts. The data were produced by immunoSEQ multiplex PCR, yet TCRdb's version contains in-frame clones alone and is incomplete. V and J calls and clone size are copied from that table; D and trimming were computed from the DNA. The repertoire holds approximately 240,000 clones, with around 80% as singletons.

The origin of this receptor is a woman of 80 years or more with active or convalescent COVID-19. The sample consisted of peripheral blood. The chain is built from TRBV2 and TRBJ1-2; D possibly corresponds to TRBD1 (6 bases). This CDR3 reads CASISQGLMNGYTF. The DNA for the CDR3 is TGTGCCAGCATTAGTCAGGGGTTAATGAATGGCTACACCTTC.